One sample yielded the 3 T cell receptor beta chains listed below, sequenced in a study of shared clonotypes between healthy human individuals. Positively selected for CCR7, the CD45RO-negative cells used as naive CD8 cells excluded terminally differentiated effector memory CD45RA+ cells. Produced via immunoSEQ multiplex PCR; TCRdb's table is partial and in-frame only. The data show around 2,000,000 clones, approximately 94% seen once. The source material was naive CD8+ T cells sorted from blood. The receptors were sampled from a man between 18 and 29 years old in good health.

This chain connects TRBV27 to TRBJ2-3; D unresolved. The CDR3 runs to 13 residues. V was shortened by 3 bases and J by 2 bases, with 6 bases between the two germline ends. From germline, CDR1 is MNHEY and CDR2 SMNVEV (reference sequence). This chain's CDR3 is CASSFAFTDTQYF. CDR3 in DNA: TGTGCCAGCAGTTTCGCTTTCACAGATACGCAGTATTTT.

Comments on this clone: Other DNA sequences in the same sample also yield this CDR3. V usage is TRBV28 and J usage is TRBJ1-2; no firm D call. V gave up 5 bases and J gave up 3 bases, with 10 bases separating them. Germline loops: CDR1 MDHEN, CDR2 SYDVKM. The CDR3 loop spans 13 amino acids. CDR3 sequence reads: CASSLGRYYGYTF. The CDR3 region has the DNA TGTGCCAGCAGTCTCGGACGGTACTATGGCTACACCTTC.

This chain connects TRBV15 to TRBJ1-6, with D tentatively TRBD1 (6 bases). Germline V gene lookup returns CDR1 LNHNV and CDR2 YYDKDF (reference sequence). V was trimmed by 5 bases and J by 8 bases, leaving 16 bases between them. CDR3 length: 15 residues. Here the CDR3 reads CATSAHRDTYSPLHF. The CDR3 DNA reads as TGTGCCACCAGCGCCCACCGGGACACCTATTCACCCCTCCACTTT.